The clone carrying this T cell receptor (beta chain) appeared once. Time point given: before natalizumab initiation. CDR3 length equals 14 residues. CDR1 is SGHDT and CDR2 is YYEEEE in the germline V gene. The ends were cut back, 0 bases at V and 5 bases at J, with 8 bases in the middle. This table comes from immunoSEQ multiplex PCR, and its TCRdb copy is limited to in-frame clones, with some not included. The sample yields roughly 28,000 clones, about 88% seen once. The sample belongs to a study of multiple sclerosis patients with progressive multifocal leukoencephalopathy. Sequencing used PBMCs. The chain links TRBV5-6 to TRBJ2-2; D gene uncertain. The sequence derives from a human donor with multiple sclerosis. The chain's CDR3 is CASSLGPLTGELFF. In DNA form, the CDR3 reads TGTGCCAGCAGCTTGGGCCCCTTGACCGGGGAGCTGTTTTTT.